This T cell receptor beta chain was documented in a study of Ad26.COV2.S vaccination and SARS-CoV-2 variants. General study results and limits: Vaccinees displayed broader spike-specific TCR repertoires than placebo recipients.

As to treatment: around 19 received Ad26.COV2.S at low or high dose, single or two shots; about five received placebo; per-sample allocation not given. Collection of the samples took place on day 63 after the first injection of vaccine or placebo. Method: immunoSEQ multiplex PCR; TCRdb's copy keeps in-frame clones and lacks some. The sample carries fewer than 900,000 clones, 89% recorded once. Comment on this clone: As yet, its antigen is unknown.

Germline trimming cut 3 bases from V and 9 bases from J; bases unmatched to any gene: 7. Germline V lookup: CDR1 KGHSH, CDR2 LQKENI. This CDR3 region has 15 residues. The sequence was obtained from a person between 18 and 60 years old who received the Ad26.COV2.S COVID-19 vaccine or a placebo. Specimen: peripheral blood, collected in a trial of Ad26.COV2.S vaccine versus placebo. V usage is TRBV18 and J usage is TRBJ2-1, with 11 nucleotides matching TRBD2. The CDR3 is CASSPVLAGGIEQFF. The CDR3 DNA reads as TGTGCCAGCTCACCGGTGCTAGCGGGAGGAATTGAGCAGTTCTTC.